This record covers a single T cell receptor (beta chain). Its antigen is not identified. The junction does not match germline at one end; this may be a read error. A second PCR of roughly 7 to 11 cycles used a sample-barcoded 5' primer and a J-beta primer mix. TCRdb processed the 5' RACE reads anew with MiXCR; each CDR3 protein has one entry. The profile shows some 710,000 distinct CDR3 sequences, 22% of them singletons. This sample was included in a study of blood T cells in healthy people across ages. General study results and limits: Diversity was higher, and naive CD4+ cells more numerous, in long-lived donors than in aged donors.

The germline gives CDR1 SEHNR, CDR2 FQNEAQ (reference sequence). There are 14 residues in the CDR3. The sequence came from an older man in good health. The sample taken for sequencing was blood. The V call is TRBV7-9, the J call TRBJ2-1; 11 positions match TRBD2. CDR3 in amino acids: CASSLVTSGGEQFF. In DNA, the CDR3 is TGTGCCAGCAGCTTAGTAACTAGCGGGGGTGAGCAGTTTTTC.